The 20 T cell receptor beta chains below come from one sample, sequenced in a study of blood T cell repertoires in COVID-19. Measured with immunoSEQ multiplex PCR; TCRdb has only the in-frame clones, and not every one. The repertoire holds 150,000 to 200,000 clones, with about three quarters as singletons. Sequencing was carried out using peripheral blood. The receptors stem from a woman in her fifties or sixties with active or convalescent COVID-19.

There are a few counts of this clone. The chain recombines TRBV5-1 with TRBJ1-5, with 8 nucleotides matching TRBD1. The V gene end was trimmed by 3 bases and the J gene end by 0 bases; junction bases not matched to a gene: 17. The CDR3 extends over 20 amino acids. CDR1 is SGHRS and CDR2 is YFSETQ in the germline V gene. CDR3 sequence: CASSSSFRDRTFYSNQPQHF. The CDR3, as DNA: TGCGCCAGCAGCTCCTCCTTCCGGGACAGGACATTTTATAGCAATCAGCCCCAGCATTTT.

This clone was detected once. The chain recombines TRBV19 with TRBJ2-3; D is unclear. Trimming stripped 5 bases from V and 5 bases from J, with 14 bases between. This CDR3 is built from 14 residues. The germline gives CDR1 LNHDA, CDR2 SQIVND (reference sequence). The CDR3 region has the DNA TGTGCCAGTAGTCCTGACACTTTCGGAGATACGCAGTATTTT. It is translated as CASSPDTFGDTQYF.

J is TRBJ1-1 and V is TRBV6-5; TRBD1 agrees at 7 bases. The germline CDR1 and CDR2 sequences are MNHEY and SVGAGI. The V gene end was trimmed by 4 bases and the J gene end by 4 bases; junction bases not matched to a gene: 6. The CDR3 extends over 14 amino acids. The CDR3 spells CASSSWTGATEAFF. The CDR3 DNA reads TGTGCCAGCAGTTCGTGGACAGGTGCCACTGAAGCTTTCTTT.

The V gene is TRBV27, the J gene TRBJ2-1; TRBD2 aligns across 10 bases. Germline CDR1 and CDR2: MNHEY and SMNVEV (reference sequence). The CDR3 has 16 residues. The trim removed 5 bases at V and 6 bases at J, leaving 10 bases unmatched. The CDR3 DNA follows: TGTGCCAGCAGTGGTGGTGGCGCTAGCGGGAGCAATGAGCAGTTCTTC. It codes for CASSGGGASGSNEQFF.

This clone has just a few counts. This chain's CDR3 is CASSPRTGNYEQYF. DNA for the CDR3: TGCGCCAGCAGCCCCCGGACAGGGAACTACGAGCAGTACTTC. The rearrangement links TRBV5-1 to TRBJ2-7; the match to TRBD1 covers 8 bases. The CDR3 runs 14 residues. With V trimmed by 4 bases and J by 3 bases, 6 bases remained unmatched. Looked up from germline, CDR1 is SGHRS and CDR2 is YFSETQ.

This clone has a single count. V is TRBV28 and J is TRBJ1-1; 9 bases fit TRBD1. Per germline, CDR1 MDHEN and CDR2 SYDVKM. This CDR3 spans 14 amino acids. V shed 6 bases, J shed 6 bases, and the junction held 8 bases outside the gene matches. This CDR3 is CASSSTGGLAEAFF. The CDR3 bases are TGTGCCAGCAGCTCTACAGGGGGCTTGGCTGAAGCTTTCTTT. The full variable domain, its missing parts supplied by reference TRBV28 and TRBJ1-1, is DVKVTQSSRYLVKRTGEKVFLECVQDMDHENMFWYRQDPGLGLRLIYFSYDVKMKEKGDIPEGYSVSREKKERFSLILESASTNQTSMYLCASSSTGGLAEAFFGQGTRLTVV.

V usage is TRBV5-6 and J usage is TRBJ2-7, with a tentative D call TRBD1 (7 bases). There are 15 residues in the CDR3. Germline-derived CDR1 and CDR2 are SGHDT and YYEEEE. Trimming removed 3 bases from V and 6 bases from J, with 19 bases in between. This CDR3 is CASSSAGQLSLEQYF. The DNA of the CDR3 is TGTGCCAGCAGCTCGGCGGGACAGCTAAGCCTCGAGCAGTACTTC.

This clone was counted ten times or more. This chain uses TRBV20-1 with TRBJ1-2; D not resolved. Trimming took off 6 bases at V and 8 bases at J, with 13 bases between the two ends. The germline gives CDR1 DFQATT, CDR2 SNEGSKA (reference sequence). This CDR3 spans 11 amino acids. The chain's CDR3 is CSAAHSYGYTF. The CDR3 nucleotides read TGCAGTGCCGCCCACAGTTACGGCTACACCTTC.

The chain carries TRBV9 and TRBJ1-1; D unclear. This CDR3 contains 14 residues. Per the germline V gene, CDR1 is SGDLS and CDR2 is YYNGEE. Trimming took 2 bases from V and 3 from J, leaving 11 bases between them. The CDR3 reads CASSVNMGDTEAFF. The CDR3 DNA sequence: TGTGCCAGCAGCGTCAATATGGGCGACACTGAAGCTTTCTTT. Drawing the rest from reference TRBV9 and TRBJ1-1, the complete variable domain is DSGVTQTPKHLITATGQRVTLRCSPRSGDLSVYWYQQSLDQGLQFLIQYYNGEERAKGNILERFSAQQFPDLHSELNLSSLELGDSALYFCASSVNMGDTEAFFGQGTRLTVV.

The J gene is TRBJ1-1, the V gene TRBV15; D call uncertain. Trimming took off 0 bases at V and 3 bases at J, with 5 bases between the two ends. The CDR3 has 13 amino acids. Germline V lookup: CDR1 LNHNV, CDR2 YYDKDF (reference sequence). DNA of the CDR3: TGTGCCACCAGCAGAGATAGTTACACTGAAGCTTTCTTT. Amino acids: CATSRDSYTEAFF.

This rearrangement joins TRBV6-5 to TRBJ2-7; 9 bases map to TRBD2. J lost 5 bases, V lost 8 bases, and 7 bases had no gene match. Germline V gene lookup returns CDR1 MNHEY and CDR2 SVGAGI. The CDR3 runs 13 residues. CDR3 nucleotide sequence: TGTGCCAGCGCCATAGCGGGAGCGAACGAGCAGTACTTC. Translated, it gives CASAIAGANEQYF.

The sample holds a few counts of this clone. V usage is TRBV7-8 and J usage is TRBJ1-6; 11 bases align to TRBD1. The CDR3 totals 18 residues. J was trimmed by 4 bases and V by 1 base; bases with no gene match: 6. Germline loops: CDR1 SGHVS, CDR2 FQNEAQ. The CDR3 nucleotides are TGTGCCAGCAGCTTAGGAGGACAGGGGGCGCGGTATAATTCACCCCTCCACTTT. Protein: CASSLGGQGARYNSPLHF.

The chain has TRBV6-2 or TRBV6-3 and TRBJ1-2, with D unresolved. The CDR3 has 13 residues. The ends were cut back, 5 bases at V and 1 base at J, with 8 bases in the middle. CDR1 and CDR2 from the germline V gene are MNHEY and SVGEGT. The CDR3 sequence: CASSERRNYGYTF. In nucleotides, the CDR3 is TGTGCCAGCAGTGAGAGGCGTAACTATGGCTACACCTTC.

This clone occurred once. The CDR3 DNA reads TGTGCCAGCAGCCCCCTCGGGGGTCCCCAAGAGACCCAGTACTTC. Residues: CASSPLGGPQETQYF. V gene TRBV7-7 combines with J gene TRBJ2-5, with D perhaps matching TRBD2 (6 bases). Germline-derived CDR1 and CDR2 are SSHAT and FNYEAQ (reference sequence). Trimming cost V 5 bases and J 1 base, with 14 bases left between them. The CDR3 has 15 residues.

The chain links TRBV28 to TRBJ1-2; 12 positions match TRBD1. Germline V gene data show CDR1 as MDHEN and CDR2 as SYDVKM. This CDR3 has 16 residues. Losses at the gene ends were 4 bases for V and 4 bases for J; bases not matched to a gene: 7. The CDR3 here is CASSSPGTGGTYGYTF. Written as DNA, the CDR3 is TGTGCCAGCAGTTCACCCGGGACAGGGGGCACCTATGGCTACACCTTC.

The chain couples TRBV27 to TRBJ1-6; D not resolved. V was clipped by 8 bases and J by 4 bases, with 21 bases between them. The CDR3 sequence is 17 residues long. Germline values: CDR1 MNHEY, CDR2 SMNVEV (reference sequence). The DNA of the CDR3 is TGTGCCAGCCGCTCGGGAGAGGGAGGGCCGTATAATTCACCCCTCCACTTT. Its translation is CASRSGEGGPYNSPLHF.

This sequence joins TRBV11-2 and TRBJ2-4; the match to TRBD2 covers 14 bases. V shed 5 bases, J shed 5 bases, and the junction held 5 bases outside the gene matches. The germline gives CDR1 SGHAT, CDR2 FQNNGV. This CDR3 has 16 residues. The CDR3 spells CASSPGTSGGQNIQYF. CDR3 nucleotides: TGTGCCAGCAGCCCTGGGACTAGCGGGGGACAAAACATTCAGTACTTC.

The chain employs TRBV5-4 and TRBJ2-2; a possible D gene is TRBD1 (6 bases). CDR1 is SGHNT, CDR2 YYREEE, per germline (reference sequence). The CDR3 contains 16 residues. Trimming stripped 2 bases from V and 2 bases from J, with 13 bases between. CDR3 DNA sequence: TGTGCCAGCAGCTTAGGGTGGACAGCCAACACCGGGGAGCTGTTTTTT. This translates into CASSLGWTANTGELFF.

This chain links TRBV24-1 with TRBJ1-1; D is perhaps TRBD1 (6 bases). Trimming removed 7 bases at V and 0 bases at J, with 17 bases between. Germline V gives CDR1 KGHDR, CDR2 SFDVKD. The CDR3 consists of 16 residues. CDR3 residues: CATRETGPYLNTEAFF. The DNA for the CDR3 is TGTGCCACCAGGGAGACAGGTCCTTACTTGAACACTGAAGCTTTCTTT.

This chain uses TRBV30 with TRBJ1-3, with D possibly TRBD1 on 6 matching bases. The length of the CDR3 is 13 residues. V dropped 8 bases and J dropped 2 bases, with 13 bases sitting between them. In germline, CDR1 is GTSNPN, CDR2 SVGIG (reference sequence). CDR3 protein: CAGIRGTGNTIYF. The CDR3 region has the DNA TGTGCCGGAATCAGGGGAACTGGAAACACCATATATTTT.